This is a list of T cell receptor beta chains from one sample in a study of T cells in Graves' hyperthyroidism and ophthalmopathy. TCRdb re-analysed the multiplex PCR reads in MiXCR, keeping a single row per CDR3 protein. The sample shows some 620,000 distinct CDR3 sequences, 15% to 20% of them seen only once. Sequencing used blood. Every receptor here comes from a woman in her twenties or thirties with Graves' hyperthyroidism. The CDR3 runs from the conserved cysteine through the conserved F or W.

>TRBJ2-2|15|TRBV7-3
CASTPGTTNTGELFF
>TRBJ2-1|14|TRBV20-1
CSASLAGVYNEQFF
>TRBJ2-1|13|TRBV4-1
CASSYRQGNEQFF
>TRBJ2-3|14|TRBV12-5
CASGLGTSTDTQYF
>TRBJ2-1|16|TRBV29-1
CSVGGHLAGSYNEQFF
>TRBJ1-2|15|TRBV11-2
CASSLRQYSNYGYTF
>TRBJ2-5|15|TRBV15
CATSRGWASQETQYF
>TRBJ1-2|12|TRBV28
CASMRGNYGYTF
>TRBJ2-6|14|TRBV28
CASSPYRGEFLGAF
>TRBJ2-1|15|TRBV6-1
CASSPSGVLFNGQFF
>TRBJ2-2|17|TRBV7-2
CASSSSRQGANTGELFF
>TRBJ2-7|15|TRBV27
CASRISAGVPYEQYF
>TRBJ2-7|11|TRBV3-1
CASSQERGQYF
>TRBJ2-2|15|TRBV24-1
CATSDLLRNTGELFF
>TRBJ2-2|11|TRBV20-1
CSARDTGELFF
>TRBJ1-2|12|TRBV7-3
CASSAGRYGYTF
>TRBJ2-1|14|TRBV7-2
CASSSRTSGSEQFF
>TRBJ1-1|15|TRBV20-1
CSARPEGQEVSEAFF
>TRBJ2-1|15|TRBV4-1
CASSPGPSRKNEQFF
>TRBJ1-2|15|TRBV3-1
CASSQERGENYGYTF
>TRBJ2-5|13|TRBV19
CTTTGFSQETQYF
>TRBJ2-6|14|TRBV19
CASGIDSGANVLTF
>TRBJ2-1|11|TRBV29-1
CSVDSGNEQFF
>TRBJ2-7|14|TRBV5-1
CASSPGGGRGEQYF